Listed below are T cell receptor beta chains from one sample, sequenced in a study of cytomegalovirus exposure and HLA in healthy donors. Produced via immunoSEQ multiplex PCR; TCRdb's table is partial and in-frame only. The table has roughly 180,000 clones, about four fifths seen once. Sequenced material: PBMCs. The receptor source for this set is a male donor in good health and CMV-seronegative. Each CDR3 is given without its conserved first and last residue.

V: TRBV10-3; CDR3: AISGLAEVYEQY
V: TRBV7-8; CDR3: ASSLRVLAGAGYQETQY
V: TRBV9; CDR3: ASSDAGRYNEQF
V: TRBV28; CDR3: ASSQGLAVSYEQY
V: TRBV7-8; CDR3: ASSTSASGGTQETQY
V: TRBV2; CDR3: ASSERNAGQGGEKLF
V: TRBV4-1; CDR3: ASSQDDWGGPYEQY
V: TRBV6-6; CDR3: ASAGLAGGPGDTQY
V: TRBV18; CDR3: ASSPERHSYEQY
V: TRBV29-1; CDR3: SVEGAPGGRETQY
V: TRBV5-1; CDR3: ASSLETGFASYEQY
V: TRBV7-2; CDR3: ASSEDRAQETQY
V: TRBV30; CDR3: AWIQRQFGELF
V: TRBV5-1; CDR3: ASSIHRLAETTYEQY
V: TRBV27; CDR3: ASSLSGGFGDTQY
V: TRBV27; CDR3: ASSPAGLGGAF
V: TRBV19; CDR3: ASSSKRDKY
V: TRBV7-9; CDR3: ASSSPGGTGYT